Presented here are 14 T cell receptor beta chains from one specimen sequenced in a study of cytomegalovirus exposure and HLA in healthy donors. A multiplex PCR was run with 60 Vbeta primers and 13 Jbeta primers. The method was immunoSEQ multiplex PCR; TCRdb's version includes in-frame clones alone and lacks a portion of them. Of around 100,000 clones in the sample, approximately 71% were seen once. Sequences were obtained from PBMCs. These receptors all come from a woman under 30 in good health and CMV-seropositive.

The V gene is TRBV6-5, the J gene TRBJ2-1, with D possibly matching TRBD2 (5 bases). Per germline, CDR1 MNHEY and CDR2 SVGAGI. This CDR3 comprises 13 residues. V was shortened by 6 bases and J by 7 bases, with 13 bases between the two germline ends. CDR3 region: CASRSGGRNEQFF. As DNA, the CDR3 is TGTGCCAGCAGGTCCGGAGGCAGGAATGAGCAGTTCTTC.

The V gene is TRBV18, the J gene TRBJ2-1, with TRBD2 matching over 9 bases. Looked up from germline, CDR1 is KGHSH and CDR2 is LQKENI. The CDR3 sequence is 16 residues long. The V gene end was trimmed by 2 bases and the J gene end by 5 bases; junction bases not matched to a gene: 7. The CDR3 sequence: CASSPGIAGANNEQFF. Written as DNA, the CDR3 is TGTGCCAGCTCACCAGGAATAGCGGGGGCAAACAATGAGCAGTTCTTC.

J is TRBJ1-4 and V is TRBV27; no clear D. From germline, CDR1 is MNHEY and CDR2 SMNVEV (reference sequence). V lost 2 bases to trimming and J lost 0 bases, with 4 bases between them. The CDR3 contains 14 residues. Written as DNA, the CDR3 is TGTGCCAGCAGTTTACAATCAACTAATGAAAAACTGTTTTTT. Amino acid sequence: CASSLQSTNEKLFF.

Comment on this clone: A read error may produce the germline difference seen at one junction end. Other DNA sequences of this sample code for an identical CDR3. The chain carries TRBV2 and TRBJ1-5; tentative D call: TRBD1 (6 bases). Germline V gene lookup returns CDR1 SNHLY and CDR2 FYNNEI. The CDR3 sequence is 12 residues long. CDR3 DNA: TGCGCCAGCAGTGCCGGACAGCAGCCCCAGCATTTT. Translating it yields CASSAGQQPQHF. Filled out from reference TRBV2 and TRBJ1-5, the complete variable domain reads EPEVTQTPSHQVTQMGQEVILRCVPISNHLYFYWYRQILGQKVEFLVSFYNNEISEKSEIFDDQFSVERPDGSNFTLKIRSTKLEDSAMYFCASSAGQQPQHFGDGTRLSIL.

The chain joins TRBV6-5 to TRBJ2-2; a weak D match, TRBD1 (5 bases). The V gene's germline CDR1 is MNHEY and CDR2 SVGAGI. The V end was cut by 7 bases, the J end by 4 bases, with 10 bases between. The CDR3 runs to 13 residues. Here the CDR3 DNA reads TGTGCCAGCACCCCGACAGTCACCGGGGAGCTGTTTTTT. It encodes CASTPTVTGELFF.

The V gene is TRBV15, the J gene TRBJ2-7, with 7 nucleotides matching TRBD2. Losses at the gene ends were 6 bases for V and 1 base for J; bases not matched to a gene: 6. Germline lookup yields CDR1 LNHNV and CDR2 YYDKDF (reference sequence). The length of the CDR3 is 14 residues. CDR3: CATSFGGTSYEQYF. CDR3 sequence (DNA): TGTGCCACCAGTTTCGGGGGGACTTCCTACGAGCAGTACTTC. The full variable domain, with the rest looked up from reference TRBV15 and TRBJ2-7, is DAMVIQNPRYQVTQFGKPVTLSCSQTLNHNVMYWYQQKSSQAPKLLFHYYDKDFNNEADTPDNFQSRRPNTSFCFLDIRSPGLGDTAMYLCATSFGGTSYEQYFGPGTRLTVT.

V usage is TRBV2 and J usage is TRBJ1-1, with D possibly being TRBD1 (5 bases). The V gene lost 4 bases and the J gene lost 1 base, with 10 bases spanning the gap. The germline gives CDR1 SNHLY, CDR2 FYNNEI. The CDR3 runs to 14 residues. CDR3 sequence: CASSVLGGNTEAFF. The DNA for the CDR3 is TGTGCCAGCAGTGTATTGGGGGGGAACACTGAAGCTTTCTTT.

V is TRBV11-2 and J is TRBJ1-4; 7 bases are a match to TRBD1. After removal of 3 bases from V and 6 bases from J, the junction contained 4 bases not matched to a gene. CDR3 length: 14 amino acids. The germline V gene encodes CDR1 SGHAT and CDR2 FQNNGV. The CDR3 region is CASSLRQGDEKLFF. The CDR3 coding sequence is TGTGCCAGCAGCTTGCGGCAGGGGGATGAAAAACTGTTTTTT. Combining the CDR3 with reference TRBV11-2 and TRBJ1-4 gives the whole variable domain EAGVAQSPRYKIIEKRQSVAFWCNPISGHATLYWYQQILGQGPKLLIQFQNNGVVDDSQLPKDRFSAERLKGVDSTLKIQPAKLEDSAVYLCASSLRQGDEKLFFGSGTQLSVL.

This chain connects TRBV19 to TRBJ1-1; D remains ambiguous. The germline V gene has CDR1 LNHDA and CDR2 SQIVND (reference sequence). The germline V and J ends were trimmed by 3 bases and 4 bases, with 21 bases remaining between them. The CDR3 totals 17 residues. The CDR3 sequence is CASSMIPDWVQSTEAFF. CDR3 coding DNA: TGTGCCAGTAGTATGATACCCGACTGGGTGCAGAGCACTGAAGCTTTCTTT.

The chain joins TRBV5-4 to TRBJ2-1; D is uncertain. Trimming left V 5 bases short and J 12 bases short, with 18 bases between. Looked up from germline, CDR1 is SGHNT and CDR2 is YYREEE (reference sequence). The CDR3 is made up of 13 amino acids. The CDR3 protein is CASRSDSAQGQFF. CDR3 in DNA: TGTGCCAGCAGATCCGACTCCGCGCAAGGGCAGTTCTTC.

The rearrangement links TRBV29-1 to TRBJ2-5; D perhaps matches TRBD2 (7 bases). From germline, CDR1 is SQVTM and CDR2 ANQGSEA. The CDR3 has 14 residues. V was pared by 6 bases and J by 3 bases, with 17 bases between. CDR3 bases: TGCAGCGTGGCCTGGGGGCTAGCGGAAGAGACCCAGTACTTC. It translates to CSVAWGLAEETQYF.

The chain uses TRBV7-2 and TRBJ2-3; D possibly corresponds to TRBD1 (5 bases). The CDR3 has 15 residues. The germline gives CDR1 SGHTA, CDR2 FQGNSA. Deletions cut 4 bases from V and 3 bases from J, with 14 bases between. CDR3 nucleotide sequence: TGTGCCAGCAGCTCAACAGCAGGGCGTACAGATACGCAGTATTTT. Protein product: CASSSTAGRTDTQYF.

This rearrangement joins TRBV27 to TRBJ1-2; 8 bases line up with TRBD1. V lost 5 bases, J lost 8 bases, and 16 bases stayed unmatched. This CDR3 is 16 amino acids long. Germline V gene lookup returns CDR1 MNHEY and CDR2 SMNVEV (reference sequence). The CDR3 loop is CASSKYQGTGLWGYTF. CDR3 DNA sequence: TGTGCCAGCAGTAAGTACCAAGGGACAGGCCTTTGGGGCTACACCTTC.

The rearrangement uses TRBV7-2 and TRBJ2-7; 8 positions match TRBD2. This CDR3 is built from 17 residues. V was clipped by 5 bases and J by 0 bases; unmatched bases: 12. CDR1 is SGHTA and CDR2 is FQGNSA in the germline V gene. The DNA for the CDR3 is TGTGCCAGCAGCCTCCTTAGCGGGATGCTTGGCTCCTACGAGCAGTACTTC. Residues: CASSLLSGMLGSYEQYF.